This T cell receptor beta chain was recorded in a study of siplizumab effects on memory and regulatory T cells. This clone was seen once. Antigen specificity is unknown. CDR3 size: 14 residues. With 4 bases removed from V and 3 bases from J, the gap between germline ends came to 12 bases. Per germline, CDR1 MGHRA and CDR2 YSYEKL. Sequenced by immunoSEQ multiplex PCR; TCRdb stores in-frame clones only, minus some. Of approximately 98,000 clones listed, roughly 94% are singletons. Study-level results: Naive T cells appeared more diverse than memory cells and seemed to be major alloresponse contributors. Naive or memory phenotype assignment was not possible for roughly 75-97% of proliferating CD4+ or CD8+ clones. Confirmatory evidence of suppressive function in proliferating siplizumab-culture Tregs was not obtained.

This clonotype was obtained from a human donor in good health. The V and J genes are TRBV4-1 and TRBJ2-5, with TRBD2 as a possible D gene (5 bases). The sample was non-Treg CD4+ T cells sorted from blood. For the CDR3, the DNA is TGCGCCAGCAGCCTTTCCGGGGTCAAAGAGACCCAGTACTTC. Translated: CASSLSGVKETQYF.